The sequence of this TCR beta chain was determined in a study of blood T cell repertoires in COVID-19. As for the study in general: Donors in the United States, Italy and Spain gave samples during acute or convalescent COVID-19.

Trimming took off 1 base at V and 8 bases at J, with 6 bases between the two ends. This CDR3 is built from 13 residues. Per the germline V gene, CDR1 is MGHRA and CDR2 is YSYEKL. Methods used by the authors: Amplification with reference gene primers provided the estimates of nucleated cell counts. Using immunoSEQ multiplex PCR, the repertoire was profiled, and TCRdb retains in-frame clones only, with some absent. The V and J calls and the clone size are those of that table, but D and trimming were determined from the DNA. The sample carries 35,000 to 40,000 clones, over 80% recorded once. The receptor was derived from a human donor in a cohort sampled during active COVID-19. The source material was peripheral blood. This chain uses TRBV4-1 with TRBJ1-6; no firm D call. CDR3 region: CASSQVPDSPLHF. The CDR3 bases are TGCGCCAGCAGCCAAGTCCCAGATTCACCCCTCCACTTT.